The 17 T cell receptor beta chains presented below share a single source sample, sequenced in a study of OX40 agonist ivuxolimab in advanced cancers. Sequencing used immunoSEQ multiplex PCR; TCRdb keeps in-frame clones, though not all of them. The sample lists roughly 64,000 clones, about 90% occurring once. The sequences come from CD4+ or CD8+ T cells sorted from blood, collected in a trial of the OX40 agonist ivuxolimab. These receptors originate from an adult with an advanced solid tumor such as melanoma, head and neck, liver or kidney cancer.

The chain combines TRBV4-2 with TRBJ1-1; D is possibly TRBD1 (5 bases). This CDR3 spans 15 amino acids. The V and J ends lost 1 base and 6 bases respectively, with 15 bases between them. The V gene's germline CDR1 is LGHNA and CDR2 YNFKEQ. The CDR3 region is CASSQVALGAAEAFF. For the CDR3, the DNA is TGTGCCAGCAGCCAAGTGGCACTAGGGGCGGCTGAAGCTTTCTTT.

The chain recombines TRBV4-1 with TRBJ2-5, with D perhaps matching TRBD2 (6 bases). The germline V and J ends were trimmed by 0 bases and 5 bases, with 13 bases remaining between them. Germline values: CDR1 MGHRA, CDR2 YSYEKL. The CDR3 sequence is 15 residues long. In DNA, the CDR3 is TGCGCCAGCAGCCAAGAGTCGGGAGTAATGGAGACCCAGTACTTC. Residues: CASSQESGVMETQYF.

The chain recombines TRBV5-1 with TRBJ1-1; D ambiguous. The CDR3 has 15 amino acids. Between the trimmed V and J ends, which lost 7 bases and 1 base, there was a span of 17 bases. The germline V gene encodes CDR1 SGHRS and CDR2 YFSETQ. This CDR3 is CASQQLTFSNTEAFF. CDR3 sequence (DNA): TGCGCCAGCCAACAGCTAACTTTTTCGAACACTGAAGCTTTCTTT.

This chain links TRBV11-2 with TRBJ2-1; no definite D call. CDR1 and CDR2 (germline): SGHAT, FQNNGV. There are 16 residues in the CDR3. V lost 5 bases and J lost 0, with 14 bases in between. The chain's CDR3 is CASSPSRWVSYNEQFF. CDR3 nucleotides: TGTGCCAGCAGCCCAAGTAGGTGGGTCTCCTACAATGAGCAGTTCTTC.

The chain has TRBV7-9 and TRBJ2-7; weak D call: TRBD1 (6 bases). Trimming pared 5 bases from V and 2 bases from J, leaving 19 bases between. The CDR3 runs 16 residues. Germline loops: CDR1 SEHNR, CDR2 FQNEAQ (reference sequence). CDR3 coding DNA: TGTGCCAGCAGCCCCCCCGGCAGGGGCCTTACCTACGAGCAGTACTTC. It specifies CASSPPGRGLTYEQYF.

This chain links TRBV5-1 with TRBJ1-2; TRBD1 agrees at 10 bases. The CDR3 runs to 14 residues. Losses at the gene ends were 3 bases for V and 6 bases for J; bases not matched to a gene: 5. The V gene's germline CDR1 is SGHRS and CDR2 YFSETQ. This chain's CDR3 is CASSYGQGGDGYTF. In nucleotides, the CDR3 is TGCGCCAGCAGCTACGGACAGGGGGGTGATGGCTACACCTTC.

The chain has TRBV6-1 and TRBJ1-1; 8 bases are shared with TRBD1. Trimming cost V 6 bases and J 11 bases; bases outside gene matches: 14. Germline-derived CDR1 and CDR2 are MNHNS and SASEGT. The CDR3 runs to 14 residues. CDR3 nucleotides: TGTGCCAGCAGAGGACAGGGTCTAGCCTTCAGGGCTTTCTTT. Protein: CASRGQGLAFRAFF.

V and J are TRBV14 and TRBJ2-1; D call uncertain. The CDR3 runs to 11 residues. Germline loops: CDR1 SGHDN, CDR2 FVKESK. Trimming shortened V by 4 bases and J by 9 bases, and 7 bases separated the two germline ends. DNA of the CDR3: TGTGCCAGCAGCCGCTCGGCTGAGCAGTTCTTC. It specifies CASSRSAEQFF.

The V and J genes are TRBV18 and TRBJ2-3; D is unresolved. The V end was cut by 2 bases, the J end by 2 bases, with 2 bases between. There are 12 residues in the CDR3. Germline-derived CDR1 and CDR2 are KGHSH and LQKENI. CDR3 sequence: CASSPTTDTQYF. Written as DNA, the CDR3 is TGTGCCAGCTCACCAACCACAGATACGCAGTATTTT. Supplemented by reference TRBV18 and TRBJ2-3, the full variable domain reads NAGVMQNPRHLVRRRGQEARLRCSPMKGHSHVYWYRQLPEEGLKFMVYLQKENIIDESGMPKERFSAEFPKEGPSILRIQQVVRGDSAAYFCASSPTTDTQYFGPGTRLTVL.

Here the CDR3 DNA reads TGTGCCAGCAGTGAACGACGGTTAGGCACAGATACGCAGTATTTT. This sequence encodes CASSERRLGTDTQYF. The V gene is TRBV2, the J gene TRBJ2-3; no reliable D call. V was clipped by 2 bases and J by 1 base, with 10 bases between them. This CDR3 comprises 15 residues. CDR1 is SNHLY, CDR2 FYNNEI, per germline. Full variable domain (remainder filled in from reference TRBV2 and TRBJ2-3): EPEVTQTPSHQVTQMGQEVILRCVPISNHLYFYWYRQILGQKVEFLVSFYNNEISEKSEIFDDQFSVERPDGSNFTLKIRSTKLEDSAMYFCASSERRLGTDTQYFGPGTRLTVL.

The CDR3 DNA reads as TGTGCCAGCAGTCCCAGGCCTTGGGGCACAGATACGCAGTATTTT. Amino acids: CASSPRPWGTDTQYF. J is TRBJ2-3 and V is TRBV27, with D unresolved. CDR3 length: 15 amino acids. Germline lookup yields CDR1 MNHEY and CDR2 SMNVEV (reference sequence). Trimming shortened V by 5 bases and J by 1 base, and 13 bases separated the two germline ends.

V is TRBV28 and J is TRBJ2-7; D is perhaps TRBD2 (5 bases). The CDR3 has 15 amino acids. In germline, CDR1 is MDHEN, CDR2 SYDVKM. V gave up 3 bases and J gave up 0 bases, with 12 bases separating them. The CDR3 coding sequence is TGTGCCAGCAGTTTCTCGAGGGTAACCTCCTACGAGCAGTACTTC. It is translated as CASSFSRVTSYEQYF.

This clone was observed once. The chain joins TRBV6-5 to TRBJ1-3; 7 nucleotides align to TRBD1. Germline CDR1 reads MNHEY; CDR2 reads SVGAGI. This CDR3 comprises 14 residues. Trimming removed 7 bases from V and 4 bases from J; junction bases left unmatched: 7. The CDR3 sequence is CASTPGGGGNTIYF. As DNA, the CDR3 is TGTGCCAGCACCCCAGGGGGAGGAGGAAACACCATATATTTT.

This clone has only a few counts. The chain couples TRBV6-6 to TRBJ2-1, with 14 nucleotides matching TRBD2. Germline values: CDR1 MNHNY, CDR2 SVGAGI (reference sequence). The junction had 9 bases not matched to a gene; V was cut back by 11 bases and J by 9 bases. The CDR3 sequence is 14 residues long. The CDR3 bases are TGTGCCGGAAAGTCCGGGACTAGCGGGAGTGAGCAGTTCTTC. Protein sequence: CAGKSGTSGSEQFF.

J is TRBJ2-1 and V is TRBV2; D perhaps matches TRBD1 (5 bases). The CDR3 covers 12 residues. Germline V CDR1 and CDR2: SNHLY, FYNNEI. V dropped 6 bases and J dropped 11 bases, with 14 bases sitting between them. The CDR3 nucleotides read TGTGCCAGCAGCGCCAGGGAATTGAAGCAGTTCTTC. This encodes CASSARELKQFF. The full variable domain, its missing parts supplied by reference TRBV2 and TRBJ2-1, is EPEVTQTPSHQVTQMGQEVILRCVPISNHLYFYWYRQILGQKVEFLVSFYNNEISEKSEIFDDQFSVERPDGSNFTLKIRSTKLEDSAMYFCASSARELKQFFGPGTRLTVL.

V is TRBV5-4 and J is TRBJ1-1; D possibly corresponds to TRBD1 (5 bases). Germline CDR1 and CDR2: SGHNT and YYREEE (reference sequence). This CDR3 region has 15 residues. The V end was cut by 4 bases, the J end by 0 bases, with 13 bases between. CDR3 region: CASSLGGIMNTEAFF. CDR3 nucleotides: TGTGCCAGCAGCCTGGGGGGGATCATGAACACTGAAGCTTTCTTT.

The chain recombines TRBV5-6 with TRBJ1-3, with D unclear. V dropped 0 bases and J dropped 1 base, with 5 bases sitting between them. CDR1 is SGHDT, CDR2 YYEEEE, per germline. The CDR3 has 14 amino acids. The CDR3 is CASSLGQSGNTIYF. CDR3 nucleotide sequence: TGTGCCAGCAGCTTGGGTCAGTCTGGAAACACCATATATTTT.